This TCR beta chain was obtained from a study of cytomegalovirus exposure and HLA in healthy donors. Those who donated were healthy bone marrow donors. Donors sampled were nominally healthy, though unrecorded immune exposures were likely. The primer mix had 60 Vbeta and 13 Jbeta primers. Using immunoSEQ multiplex PCR, the repertoire was profiled, and TCRdb retains in-frame clones only, with some absent. This sample carries about 210,000 clones, 75% to 80% of them seen once, and the ten largest clones take over 1.5%. This clone has more than one count but fewer than ten. Antigen: not known. Trimming cost V 5 bases and J 4 bases, with 11 bases left between them. There are 13 residues in the CDR3. Germline lookup yields CDR1 LGHNA and CDR2 YSLEER. General observations from the study: Reported performance of the classifier showed diagnosis of cytomegalovirus status with high specificity and sensitivity. Later analysis showed TCR association rates varying by HLA locus, highest for DRB1 and lowest for HLA-C.

The sequenced sample was PBMCs. The chain combines TRBV4-3 with TRBJ1-1; no firm D call. The receptor's source is a male donor in good health and CMV-seronegative. CDR3 residues: CASSTLGRTEAFF. The DNA of the CDR3 is TGCGCCAGCAGCACCCTTGGGCGCACTGAAGCTTTCTTT.